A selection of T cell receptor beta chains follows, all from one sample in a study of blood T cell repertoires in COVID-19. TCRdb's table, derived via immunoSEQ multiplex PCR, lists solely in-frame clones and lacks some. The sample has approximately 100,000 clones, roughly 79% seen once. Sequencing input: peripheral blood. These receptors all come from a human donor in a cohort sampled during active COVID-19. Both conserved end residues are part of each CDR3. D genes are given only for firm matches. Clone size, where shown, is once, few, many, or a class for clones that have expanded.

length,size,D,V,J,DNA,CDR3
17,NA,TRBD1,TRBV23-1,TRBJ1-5,TGCGCCAGCAGTCTTAGTCCCGGGACAGGGTTTTGTCAGCCCCAGCATTTT,CASSLSPGTGFCQPQHF
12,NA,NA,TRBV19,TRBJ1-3,TGTGCCACCACAGCCTCTGGAAACACCATATATTTT,CATTASGNTIYF
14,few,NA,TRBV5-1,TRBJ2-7,TGCGCCAGCAGCCCAAGGACAGCCTCCTACGAGCAGTACTTC,CASSPRTASYEQYF
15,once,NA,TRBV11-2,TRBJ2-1,TGTGCCAGCAGCTTTGGCGGGGCAACCTACAATGAGCAGTTCTTC,CASSFGGATYNEQFF
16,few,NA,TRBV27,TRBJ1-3,TGTGCCAGCAGTTCCCTCTCGGCAGGTTCTGGAAACACCATATATTTT,CASSSLSAGSGNTIYF
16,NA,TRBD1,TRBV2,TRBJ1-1,TGTGCCAGCAGTGAATGGTGGACAGGGGTGAACACTGAAGCTTTCTTT,CASSEWWTGVNTEAFF
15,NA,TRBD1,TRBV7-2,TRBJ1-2,TGTGCCAGCAGCCGCCAGACAGGGGCTAACTATGGCTACACCTTC,CASSRQTGANYGYTF
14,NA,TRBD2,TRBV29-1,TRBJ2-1,TGCAGCGTTCCTTCGGGAGGGTACTACAATGAGCAGTTCTTC,CSVPSGGYYNEQFF
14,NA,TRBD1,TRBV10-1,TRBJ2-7,TGCGCCAGCAACGGACAGGGGGGGTTTTACGAGCAGTACTTC,CASNGQGGFYEQYF
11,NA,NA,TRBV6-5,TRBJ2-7,TGTGCCAGCAGTCGGGACTACGAGCAGTACTTC,CASSRDYEQYF
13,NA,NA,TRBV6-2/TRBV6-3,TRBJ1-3,TGTGCCAGCAGTTCTATTACTGGAAACACCATATATTTT,CASSSITGNTIYF
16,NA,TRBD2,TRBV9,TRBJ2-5,TGTGCCAGCAGCGTAGGGATGGTGGGGGGGACGGAGACCCAGTACTTC,CASSVGMVGGTETQYF
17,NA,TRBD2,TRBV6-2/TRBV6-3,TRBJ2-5,TGTGCCAGCAGCTTCGGACTAGCGGGGGCCTCCGTAGAGACCCAGTACTTC,CASSFGLAGASVETQYF
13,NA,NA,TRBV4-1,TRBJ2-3,TGCGCCAGCAGCCACGGGAGCACAGATACGCAGTATTTT,CASSHGSTDTQYF
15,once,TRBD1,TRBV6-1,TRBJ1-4,TGTGCCAGCAGTGAATACAGGGGCGCGGGTGAAAAACTGTTTTTT,CASSEYRGAGEKLFF
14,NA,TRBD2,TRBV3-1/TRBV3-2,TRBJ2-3,TGTGCCAGCAGCCAAGATGGGAGGGTAGATACGCAGTATTTT,CASSQDGRVDTQYF
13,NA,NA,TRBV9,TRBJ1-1,TGTGCCAGCAGCGCAGACATGAACACTGAAGCTTTCTTT,CASSADMNTEAFF
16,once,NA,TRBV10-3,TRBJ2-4,TGTGCCATCAGTGAGCGAGGAGGCGCCGCCAAAAACATTCAGTACTTC,CAISERGGAAKNIQYF
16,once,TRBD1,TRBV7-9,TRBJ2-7,TGTGCCAGCAGCCCCCGGACAGGGATGAGCTCCTACGAGCAGTACTTC,CASSPRTGMSSYEQYF
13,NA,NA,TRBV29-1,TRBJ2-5,TGCAGCGCTGAAAGGGGCAGTCAAGAGACCCAGTACTTC,CSAERGSQETQYF
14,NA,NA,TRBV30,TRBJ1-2,TGTGCCTGGAGTGTCTGGACAGAACCCTATGGCTACACCTTC,CAWSVWTEPYGYTF
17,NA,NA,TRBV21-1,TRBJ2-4,TGTGCCAGCAGCAATTTAGGACTAGCGGGGGGCGGACACATTCAGTACTTC,CASSNLGLAGGGHIQYF
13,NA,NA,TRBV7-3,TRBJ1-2,TGTGCCAGCAGCCCAGGGGATAACTATGGCTACACCTTC,CASSPGDNYGYTF
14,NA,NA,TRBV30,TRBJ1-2,TGTGCCTGGTTAAGGTGGGCAGAGGGCTATGGCTACACCTTC,CAWLRWAEGYGYTF
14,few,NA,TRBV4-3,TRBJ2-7,TGCGCCAGCAGCCCGAACGAAGGGGCCGTGGAGCAGTACTTC,CASSPNEGAVEQYF
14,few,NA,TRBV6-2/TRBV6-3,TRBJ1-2,TGTGCCAGCAGTTACTCGTGGCAGGGGCCAGGCTACACCTTC,CASSYSWQGPGYTF
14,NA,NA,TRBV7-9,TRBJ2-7,TGTGCCAGCATCGATCGGGTAGAGTCCTACGAGCAGTACTTC,CASIDRVESYEQYF
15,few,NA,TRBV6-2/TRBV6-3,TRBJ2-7,TGTGCCAGCAGTTACTCTAAGCAGGGGTCCTACGAGCAGTACTTC,CASSYSKQGSYEQYF
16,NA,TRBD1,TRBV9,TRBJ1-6,TGTGCCAGCAGCGTAGGGGACAGGGTATATAATTCACCCCTCCACTTT,CASSVGDRVYNSPLHF
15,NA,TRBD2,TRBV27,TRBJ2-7,TGTGCCAGCAGTCACCCGGCTAGCGGATACTACGAGCAGTACTTC,CASSHPASGYYEQYF
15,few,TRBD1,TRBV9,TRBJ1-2,TGTGCCAGCAGCGTGGAGGGACAGGGCAGGGGTGGCTACACCTTC,CASSVEGQGRGGYTF
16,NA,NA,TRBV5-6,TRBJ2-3,TGTGCCAGCAGCACGAGTGAGGAATGGGGCACAGATACGCAGTATTTT,CASSTSEEWGTDTQYF
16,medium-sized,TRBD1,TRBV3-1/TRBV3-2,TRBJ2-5,TGTGCCAGCAGCCAAGGGACAGGGGGCCCCCAAGAGACCCAGTACTTC,CASSQGTGGPQETQYF
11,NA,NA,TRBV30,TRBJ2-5,TGTGCCTGGACAGTCCAAGAGACCCAGTACTTC,CAWTVQETQYF
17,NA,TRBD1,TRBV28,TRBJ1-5,TGTGCCAGCAGTCCCCCCCTCGGGACAGGGAAAAGGCAGCCCCAGCATTTT,CASSPPLGTGKRQPQHF
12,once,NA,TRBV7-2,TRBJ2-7,TGTGCCAGCAGCAAACCTATGTACGAGCAGTACTTC,CASSKPMYEQYF
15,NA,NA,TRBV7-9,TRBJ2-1,TGTGCCAGCAGCCGGAGCGGCAGCTCCTACAATGAGCAGTTCTTC,CASSRSGSSYNEQFF
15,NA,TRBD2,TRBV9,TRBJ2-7,TGTGCCAGCAGCGTAGGGTTAGCGGGGGAGGACGAGCAGTACTTC,CASSVGLAGEDEQYF
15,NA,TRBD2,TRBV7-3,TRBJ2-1,TGTGCCAGCAGCTTACTAGCGGGGACCTACAATGAGCAGTTCTTC,CASSLLAGTYNEQFF
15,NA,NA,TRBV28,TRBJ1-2,TGTGCCAGCAGTTTAGGGGCCAGGGTAGTCTATGGCTACACCTTC,CASSLGARVVYGYTF
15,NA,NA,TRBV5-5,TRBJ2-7,TGTGCCAGCAGCTTGTCGCTAGCTGTGAACTACGAGCAGTACTTC,CASSLSLAVNYEQYF
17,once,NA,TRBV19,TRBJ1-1,TGTGCCAGTAGTATAGGACGGGGGGCAGGCTCTAACACTGAAGCTTTCTTT,CASSIGRGAGSNTEAFF
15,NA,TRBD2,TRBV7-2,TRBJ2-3,TGTGCCAGCAGCTTTTCCGGACTAGTGACAGATACGCAGTATTTT,CASSFSGLVTDTQYF
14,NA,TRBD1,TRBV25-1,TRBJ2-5,TGTGCCAGCAGTGCGTACAGGGGCTCAGAGACCCAGTACTTC,CASSAYRGSETQYF
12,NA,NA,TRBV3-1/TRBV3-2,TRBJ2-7,TGTGCCAGCAGCCGGGGGGACTACGAGCAGTACTTC,CASSRGDYEQYF
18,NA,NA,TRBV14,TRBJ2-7,TGTGCCAGCAGCCAAGCTAAGTTGAGTTGGTTGAGCTCCTACGAGCAGTACTTC,CASSQAKLSWLSSYEQYF